This TCR beta chain was captured by sequencing in a study of identical twins. The CDR3 consists of 13 residues. Germline V gene lookup returns CDR1 DFQATT and CDR2 SNEGSKA (reference sequence). V gave up 3 bases and J gave up 1 base, with 10 bases separating them. Study results and caveats: A cross-sectional statistical analysis, not follow-up of the same donors, supported the conclusions. Within twin pairs, the out-of-frame alpha sequences they shared showed excess low generation probability. Part of the zero-insertion signal could reflect confounding by invariant MAIT and iNKT cells.

TCRdb used MiXCR to reprocess the 5' RACE reads, holding one entry per CDR3 protein. The sample has 430,000 or so distinct CDR3 sequences, 20% to 25% seen once; the top ten hold approximately 2.9%. Notes on this clonotype: The target antigen is unknown.

These data were also filed under a second study, of T cells expressing NK-cell markers. This second study notes: The study sequenced eight donors, seven HCMV-seropositive and one seronegative.

The clonotype was recovered from a woman under 30 in good health. The sample was CD4+ T cells sorted from blood. V and J are TRBV20-1 and TRBJ2-7, with D maybe TRBD2 (6 bases). CDR3 sequence reads: CSASGGGSYEQYF. DNA of the CDR3: TGCAGTGCTAGCGGGGGAGGTTCCTACGAGCAGTACTTC.